This TCR beta chain was obtained from a study of beta chain features in type 1 diabetes. Whole-study findings and limits: PCR might favor shorter templates, but any such skew would affect patients and controls equally. High TCR expression in some cells could lead to their over-representation in cDNA sequencing. For Type 1 diabetes patients, all four CD4+ subsets carried TCRB CDR3s that were moderately but significantly shorter. It was not settled here whether HLA type affects TCRB rearrangement.

Purities in excess of 98% were seen in all sorted populations. Every bit of the isolated RNA underwent reverse transcription, so sequencing read expressed TCRB transcripts. The table came from immunoSEQ multiplex PCR; TCRdb's copy has only in-frame clones and leaves some out. This sample has fewer than 300,000 clones, with roughly 20% found just once. Trimming removed 7 bases at V and 2 bases at J, with 14 bases between. CDR1 is SQVTM, CDR2 ANQGSEA, per germline. The CDR3 consists of 13 residues. To note about this clone: Its target is not known. The sample holds other DNA sequences that translate to the same CDR3.

The specimen sequenced was naive CD4+ T cells from blood. The sequence derives from a woman aged 40 to 50 with type 1 diabetes. V gene TRBV29-1 combines with J gene TRBJ2-5, with D possibly matching TRBD1 (6 bases). CDR3: CSAPGQGQETQYF. CDR3 DNA: TGCAGCGCCCCGGGGCAGGGGCAAGAGACCCAGTACTTC.